The 5 T cell receptor beta chains listed next were all sequenced from one sample in a study of shared clonotypes between healthy human individuals. Only in-frame clones appear in the TCRdb table, and some are missing; sequencing was by immunoSEQ multiplex PCR. The table records 2 million to 3 million clones, under 95% of them present only once. Specimen: naive CD4+ T cells from PBMCs. The subset here: CD45RA+ positively selected. Every receptor here comes from a man in his late teens or twenties in good health. Some clones in this sample may be carry-over from other donors' samples.

A word on this clone: Additional DNA sequences in this sample encode the identical CDR3. The J gene is TRBJ1-5, the V gene TRBV18; 8 bases match TRBD1. This CDR3 is built from 14 residues. The germline CDR1 and CDR2 sequences are KGHSH and LQKENI. V trimming: 6 bases; J trimming: 6 bases; junction bases outside the gene matches: 7. The CDR3 coding sequence is TGTGCCAGCTCTCCAGGACAGGGAGGTCAGCCCCAGCATTTT. The encoded protein is CASSPGQGGQPQHF. The variable domain in full, completed from reference TRBV18 and TRBJ1-5, reads NAGVMQNPRHLVRRRGQEARLRCSPMKGHSHVYWYRQLPEEGLKFMVYLQKENIIDESGMPKERFSAEFPKEGPSILRIQQVVRGDSAAYFCASSPGQGGQPQHFGDGTRLSIL.

The genes are TRBV5-1 and TRBJ1-2, with 10 bases matching TRBD1. With V trimmed by 5 bases and J by 2 bases, 12 bases remained unmatched. This CDR3 contains 17 residues. Germline V CDR1 and CDR2: SGHRS, YFSETQ. DNA for the CDR3: TGCGCCAGCAGTTCAACCGGGACAGGGGCGAACAACTATGGCTACACCTTC. It specifies CASSSTGTGANNYGYTF.

The chain is built from TRBV11-2 and TRBJ2-7; TRBD2 matches at 12 bases. Losses at the gene ends were 6 bases for V and 2 bases for J; bases not matched to a gene: 5. CDR1 is SGHAT and CDR2 is FQNNGV in the germline V gene. This CDR3 contains 15 residues. The CDR3 nucleotides read TGTGCCAGCAGAACCGCTAGCGGGAGGGCCTACGAGCAGTACTTC. Protein: CASRTASGRAYEQYF.

The chain employs TRBV23-1 and TRBJ2-7, with 11 bases aligning to TRBD1. TRBV23-1 is sorted into the ORF group, with uncertain function. CDR3 size: 13 residues. Unmatched junction bases numbered 6, after V lost 9 bases and J lost 5 bases. For the CDR3, the DNA is TGCGCCAGGGGACAGGGGGTGGAAGACGAGCAGTACTTC. It is translated as CARGQGVEDEQYF.

The table lists this clone with a count of one. J is TRBJ2-1 and V is TRBV7-2; 9 bases agree with TRBD2. V dropped 3 bases and J dropped 11; count of bases not matched to a gene: 5. The CDR3 contains 13 residues. Germline assignment: CDR1 SGHTA and CDR2 FQGNSA. CDR3 DNA sequence: TGTGCCAGCAGCTTTGAGCGGGAGGACAAGCAGTTCTTC. This translates into CASSFEREDKQFF.